This T cell receptor beta chain comes out of a study of blood T cell repertoires in COVID-19. Overall study: The cDNA or gDNA used as material had been derived from T cells, B-cell-depleted T cells, or PBMCs.

The CDR3 length is 13 residues. Germline V gene sequence: CDR1 SGHVS, CDR2 FQNEAQ. Trimming took 5 bases from V and 5 from J, leaving 12 bases between them. Here immunoSEQ multiplex PCR was the method, and the copy in TCRdb shows in-frame clones only, minus some. The table has some 120,000 clones, under 95% seen once. What was sequenced was peripheral blood. This clonotype was sampled from a man aged 45-65 years with active COVID-19. The chain uses TRBV7-8 and TRBJ2-5; the D gene is possibly TRBD2 (6 bases). Here the CDR3 DNA reads TGTGCCAGCAGCCGGAGGGCCGGGGAGACCCAGTACTTC. Encoded protein: CASSRRAGETQYF.